These 15 T cell receptor beta chains share one sample of origin, sequenced in a study of identical twins (dated by TCRdb to the mid-2010s). Library preparation employed 5' RACE. The data were produced on an Illumina HiSeq 2000. TCRdb applied fastp at Q25 and MiXCR to the public reads, then kept only in-frame beta chains. Every entry covers one CDR3 protein and lists the most common genes and DNA from its rows. A total of roughly 690,000 distinct CDR3 sequences appear in this sample, approximately 21% of them only once. Roughly 4.3% of the sample is held by the ten biggest clonotypes. These same records also appear under a second study, on T cells expressing NK-cell markers.

The sequenced sample consisted of PBMCs. These receptor sequences come from a woman between 18 and 29 years old in good health.

About this clonotype: The junction differs from germline at one of its ends, possibly a read error. J is TRBJ2-1 and V is TRBV7-2; TRBD1 matches 7 bases. In germline, CDR1 is SGHTA, CDR2 FQGNSA. The CDR3 loop spans 15 amino acids. CDR3 amino acids: CASSIAGTEYGEQFF. The CDR3 DNA sequence: TGTGCCAGCAGCATAGCCGGGACAGAGTATGGTGAGCAGTTCTTC.

V usage is TRBV20-1 and J usage is TRBJ2-7, with 8 bases aligning to TRBD2. Germline assignment: CDR1 DFQATT and CDR2 SNEGSKA (reference sequence). Unmatched junction bases numbered 1, after V lost 3 bases and J lost 0 bases. The CDR3 length is 13 residues. The CDR3 nucleotides are TGCAGTGCTAGCGGACTAGCCTCCTACGAGCAGTACTTC. Translation: CSASGLASYEQYF.

Only a few counts were recorded for this clonotype. The rearrangement uses TRBV6-2 or TRBV6-3 and TRBJ1-1, with D unresolved. CDR1 is MNHEY and CDR2 is SVGEGT in the germline V gene. The CDR3 is 14 amino acids. V lost 5 bases and J lost 1, with 11 bases in between. This CDR3 is CASSPRHTNTEAFF. The CDR3 DNA reads as TGTGCCAGCAGTCCCCGACATACGAACACTGAAGCTTTCTTT.

The V call is TRBV14, the J call TRBJ1-2; D is possibly TRBD1 (5 bases). The length of the CDR3 is 18 residues. Trimming stripped 0 bases from V and 1 base from J, with 18 bases between. Germline V gene data show CDR1 as SGHDN and CDR2 as FVKESK. CDR3 in amino acids: CASSQERTGTLINYGYTF. The CDR3 nucleotides read TGTGCCAGCAGCCAAGAGAGGACGGGGACTCTTATTAACTATGGCTACACCTTC.

V is TRBV20-1 and J is TRBJ2-3; 7 bases line up with TRBD2. Unmatched junction bases numbered 8, after V lost 5 bases and J lost 3 bases. CDR3 length: 14 amino acids. Germline CDR1 reads DFQATT; CDR2 reads SNEGSKA (reference sequence). CDR3 nucleotide sequence: TGCAGTGCTTTGGCTAGCGGAGTTACAGATACGCAGTATTTT. Translated, it gives CSALASGVTDTQYF.

A remark on this clonotype: A read error is possible here, since a much larger clone lies one base away. The chain links TRBV5-1 to TRBJ2-5; D unclear. Germline V gene data show CDR1 as SGHRS and CDR2 as YFSETQ. The germline V and J ends were trimmed by 4 bases and 3 bases, with 4 bases remaining between them. The CDR3 has 11 amino acids. The CDR3 DNA reads TGCGCCAGCAGCGAAGAAGAGACCCAGTACTTC. This encodes CASSEEETQYF.

The genes are TRBV27 and TRBJ2-1; the match to TRBD1 covers 7 bases. CDR3 length equals 16 residues. Germline V gene lookup returns CDR1 MNHEY and CDR2 SMNVEV (reference sequence). V dropped 3 bases and J dropped 0; count of bases not matched to a gene: 5. The CDR3 DNA is TGTGCCAGCAGTTTCAGAGGGGGCCCCTCCTACAATGAGCAGTTCTTC. Translating it yields CASSFRGGPSYNEQFF.

Written as DNA, the CDR3 is TGCGCCAGCAGCCATGGACAGGCCAAGGGGAGTGAAGCTTTCTTT. Protein: CASSHGQAKGSEAFF. The chain is built from TRBV5-1 and TRBJ1-1; 7 positions match TRBD1. Per germline, CDR1 SGHRS and CDR2 YFSETQ. V was pared by 4 bases and J by 7 bases, with 13 bases of the junction left unmatched. The CDR3 contains 15 residues.

This clonotype was recorded a few times. CDR3 nucleotide sequence: TGTGCCAGCAGCTTTCAGCTTGTAAAGGGTACGCAGTATTTT. Translation gives CASSFQLVKGTQYF. The chain is built from TRBV11-2 and TRBJ2-3, with D hard to call. This CDR3 spans 14 amino acids. The germline V and J ends were trimmed by 3 bases and 8 bases, with 15 bases remaining between them. Germline assignment: CDR1 SGHAT and CDR2 FQNNGV.

This clonotype came up a few times. The chain couples TRBV5-1 to TRBJ2-5; 7 nucleotides align to TRBD2. The J segment lost 5 bases and the V segment lost 0 bases, leaving 4 bases of the junction unmatched. CDR1 is SGHRS, CDR2 YFSETQ, per germline. The CDR3 sequence is 14 residues long. The CDR3 sequence is CASSLAGTKETQYF. The CDR3 nucleotides are TGCGCCAGCAGCTTGGCCGGGACTAAGGAGACCCAGTACTTC.

The CDR3 sequence is CASSHLSSRNEQFF. CDR3 DNA: TGTGCCAGCAGCCATTTATCGTCGCGAAATGAGCAGTTCTTC. The genes are TRBV3-1 and TRBJ2-1; D ambiguous. The CDR3 sequence is 14 residues long. Per the germline V gene, CDR1 is LGHDT and CDR2 is YNNKEL (reference sequence). The V and J ends lost 3 bases and 7 bases respectively, with 13 bases between them.

This rearrangement joins TRBV5-1 to TRBJ2-7, with 8 nucleotides matching TRBD1. The CDR3 sequence is 14 residues long. V lost 4 bases to trimming and J lost 0 bases; unmatched junction nucleotides: 3. From germline, CDR1 is SGHRS and CDR2 YFSETQ. In DNA form, the CDR3 reads TGCGCCAGCAGCCAGGGGGCGAGCTCCTACGAGCAGTACTTC. Translating it yields CASSQGASSYEQYF. Drawing the rest from reference TRBV5-1 and TRBJ2-7, the complete variable domain is KAGVTQTPRYLIKTRGQQVTLSCSPISGHRSVSWYQQTPGQGLQFLFEYFSETQRNKGNFPGRFSGRQFSNSRSEMNVSTLELGDSALYLCASSQGASSYEQYFGPGTRLTVT.

This clonotype was counted at least ten times. The chain is built from TRBV29-1 and TRBJ1-1; D remains unclear. V was trimmed by 7 bases and J by 4 bases, leaving 10 bases between them. CDR1 is SQVTM, CDR2 ANQGSEA, per germline. The CDR3 extends over 11 amino acids. CDR3 in DNA: TGCAGCGCTTACAGTGGCACTGAAGCTTTCTTT. This sequence encodes CSAYSGTEAFF.

The chain couples TRBV5-5 to TRBJ2-1, with D perhaps TRBD1 (5 bases). The V end lost 2 bases, the J end lost 7 bases, and 10 bases lay between the germline ends. The germline V gene has CDR1 SGHKS and CDR2 YYEKEE (reference sequence). This CDR3 comprises 13 residues. CDR3 loop: CASSLLRVNEQFF. Here the CDR3 DNA reads TGTGCCAGCAGCTTACTCAGGGTTAATGAGCAGTTCTTC.

The rearrangement joins TRBV5-1 to TRBJ2-3; TRBD1 or TRBD2 may be the D gene (5 bases each). From germline, CDR1 is SGHRS and CDR2 YFSETQ. The V end was cut by 0 bases, the J end by 3 bases, with 17 bases between. This CDR3 region has 17 residues. Here the CDR3 reads CASSLAFSSEGTDTQYF. CDR3 bases: TGCGCCAGCAGCTTGGCCTTTTCTAGTGAGGGGACAGATACGCAGTATTTT. Combining the CDR3 with reference TRBV5-1 and TRBJ2-3 gives the whole variable domain KAGVTQTPRYLIKTRGQQVTLSCSPISGHRSVSWYQQTPGQGLQFLFEYFSETQRNKGNFPGRFSGRQFSNSRSEMNVSTLELGDSALYLCASSLAFSSEGTDTQYFGPGTRLTVL.